Shown below are 22 T cell receptor beta chains from a single sample sequenced in a study of regulatory T cells in long-lasting Graves disease (dated by TCRdb to about 2021). Taken with the paper, the label for time point translates to: newly diagnosed GD, antithyroid drugs for less than 3 months. RNA was extracted from PBMCs in TRIzol for both TCR sequencing and RNA sequencing. Libraries were built with multiplex PCR. Sequencing was performed on an Illumina HiSeq 4000. To build TCR beta libraries, CDR3 regions were amplified by Arm-PCR using iRepertoire HTBI primers. Through fastp at Q25 and MiXCR, TCRdb rebuilt clones from the public reads, retaining in-frame beta chains. Identical CDR3 proteins give one entry, which carries the most common genes and DNA. Recorded for this sample are about 540,000 distinct CDR3 sequences; roughly 14% of them occurred a single time. Of the sample, approximately 9.3% falls within the top ten clones.

These data were likewise used in another study, on T cells in Graves' hyperthyroidism and ophthalmopathy.

The specimen comprised peripheral blood mononuclear cells (PBMCs), sampled at new diagnosis, from a patient treated with antithyroid drugs. The receptors come from a man aged 30 to 39 with Graves disease. Donor details come from another sample of the same person, matched by shared clones.

The chain is built from TRBV5-1 and TRBJ2-7; D is perhaps TRBD2 (7 bases). The germline V gene has CDR1 SGHRS and CDR2 YFSETQ. The CDR3 consists of 18 residues. The germline V and J ends were trimmed by 3 bases and 4 bases, with 26 bases remaining between them. The CDR3 coding sequence is TGCGCCAGCAGCTGGAATCGGGGGGCTAGCGGAACGGATTACGAGCAGTACTTC. Translation: CASSWNRGASGTDYEQYF.

This clonotype was seen repeatedly, ten times or more. The genes are TRBV29-1 and TRBJ2-1, with D perhaps TRBD1 or TRBD2 (7 bases each). V dropped 6 bases and J dropped 4 bases, with 19 bases sitting between them. This CDR3 has 15 residues. Germline V gene data show CDR1 as SQVTM and CDR2 as ANQGSEA. CDR3 amino acids: CSVDREDRRYNEQFF. CDR3 nucleotide sequence: TGCAGCGTGGATCGGGAGGACAGGAGATACAATGAGCAGTTCTTC.

As to this clonotype: Since a far larger clone is one base different, this is likely a read error. The chain combines TRBV12-3 or TRBV12-4 with TRBJ2-5; 7 nucleotides agree with TRBD2. The assigned J gene may be wrong: the sequence end matches TRBJ2-1 better. The CDR3 runs 15 residues. Here the CDR3 DNA reads TGTGCCAGCAGTTTAGCGGATAGCGGGCTCAATGAGCAGTTCTTC. This sequence encodes CASSLADSGLNEQFF.

This clonotype was counted at least ten times. DNA of the CDR3: TGCGCCAGCAGCGTAAATAGCGGGAGATCGGGCGACGAGCAGTACTTC. Amino acids: CASSVNSGRSGDEQYF. This chain uses TRBV5-1 with TRBJ2-7; TRBD2 aligns across 9 bases. Germline loops: CDR1 SGHRS, CDR2 YFSETQ. Trimming at V came to 4 bases and at J to 5 bases, leaving 13 bases not matched to a gene. This CDR3 is built from 16 residues.

V and J are TRBV3-1 and TRBJ2-5; TRBD2 matches at 10 bases. In germline, CDR1 is LGHDT, CDR2 YNNKEL (reference sequence). This CDR3 comprises 18 residues. V gave up 3 bases and J gave up 5 bases; unmatched junction bases: 15. The CDR3 region has the DNA TGTGCCAGCAGCCATGCCAGGACTAGCGGAGCAGGGGGGGAGACCCAGTACTTC. Its protein is CASSHARTSGAGGETQYF.

In its sample, this clonotype was seen many times. This chain links TRBV28 with TRBJ1-1; D perhaps matches TRBD1 (6 bases). The length of the CDR3 is 16 residues. V gave up 8 bases and J gave up 7 bases, with 26 bases separating them. The V gene's germline CDR1 is MDHEN and CDR2 SYDVKM. This CDR3 reads CASGSGGQPSDHEAFF. CDR3 bases: TGTGCCAGCGGGAGTGGGGGACAACCTTCAGACCATGAAGCTTTCTTT. The whole variable domain, remainder taken from reference TRBV28 and TRBJ1-1, is DVKVTQSSRYLVKRTGEKVFLECVQDMDHENMFWYRQDPGLGLRLIYFSYDVKMKEKGDIPEGYSVSREKKERFSLILESASTNQTSMYLCASGSGGQPSDHEAFFGQGTRLTVV.

The V call is TRBV7-9, the J call TRBJ2-7; the match to TRBD1 covers 7 bases. Germline V CDR1 and CDR2: SEHNR, FQNEAQ (reference sequence). J lost 3 bases, V lost 5 bases, and 13 bases had no gene match. The CDR3 spans 16 residues. The CDR3 loop is CASSNSRDSRGYEQYF. The CDR3 DNA sequence: TGTGCCAGCAGCAATAGCCGGGACAGTCGGGGCTACGAGCAGTACTTC.

This clonotype appeared a few times. The chain employs TRBV12-3 or TRBV12-4 and TRBJ2-5; no reliable D call. CDR3 length: 11 amino acids. The germline V and J ends were trimmed by 6 bases and 5 bases, with 7 bases remaining between them. The CDR3 here is CASRFGETQYF. The CDR3 region has the DNA TGTGCCAGCAGGTTCGGGGAGACCCAGTACTTC.

A remark on this clonotype: A read error may explain this, as a much larger clone is one base away. This rearrangement joins TRBV27 to TRBJ1-5; 7 nucleotides match TRBD1. The germline V gene has CDR1 MNHEY and CDR2 SMNVEV (reference sequence). The junction had 7 bases not matched to a gene; V was cut back by 5 bases and J by 0 bases. This CDR3 has 16 amino acids. In DNA form, the CDR3 reads TGTGCCAGCAGTCCCACGACAGGGAATAGCAATCAGCCCCAGCATTTT. Encoded protein: CASSPTTGNSNQPQHF.

This clonotype showed up many times. The chain employs TRBV6-1 and TRBJ1-2, with D perhaps matching TRBD1 (6 bases). The CDR3 is 13 amino acids. V dropped 8 bases and J dropped 1 base, with 11 bases sitting between them. Germline-derived CDR1 and CDR2 are MNHNS and SASEGT. CDR3 nucleotide sequence: TGTGCCAGCGGGACATCCGGTAACTATGGCTACACCTTC. Translated: CASGTSGNYGYTF.

The table lists this clonotype with many counts. The chain has TRBV12-3 or TRBV12-4 and TRBJ2-2; D possibly corresponds to TRBD1 (8 bases). The CDR3 covers 14 residues. V lost 8 bases, J lost 7 bases, and 17 bases lay in between. The CDR3 sequence: CASSTGGGSGELFF. CDR3 DNA sequence: TGTGCCAGCTCTACAGGGGGGGGCAGCGGGGAGCTGTTTTTT.

This clonotype was observed at least ten times. The CDR3 protein is CSASVRGNTGELFF. CDR3 nucleotides: TGCAGTGCTAGCGTGCGGGGAAACACCGGGGAGCTGTTTTTT. The chain joins TRBV20-1 to TRBJ2-2, with D possibly being TRBD2 (6 bases). The CDR3 contains 14 residues. V dropped 3 bases and J dropped 2 bases, with 10 bases sitting between them. CDR1 and CDR2 from the germline V gene are DFQATT and SNEGSKA (reference sequence).

The V gene is TRBV4-1, the J gene TRBJ1-1, with D maybe TRBD1 (5 bases). CDR3 size: 16 residues. Trimming left V 3 bases short and J 5 bases short, with 19 bases between. The germline V gene encodes CDR1 MGHRA and CDR2 YSYEKL. The DNA for the CDR3 is TGCGCCAGCAGCCAGCAGAGTGGGGGGGGTGAGACTGAAGCTTTCTTT. This encodes CASSQQSGGGETEAFF.

This clonotype was found many times. The V and J genes are TRBV13 and TRBJ2-5; TRBD2 matches at 11 bases. This CDR3 is built from 20 residues. CDR1 and CDR2 (germline): PRHDT, FYEKMQ (reference sequence). Trimming took 5 bases from V and 2 from J; bases not matched to a gene: 19. The chain's CDR3 is CASSRKGGLAGGGAQETQYF. DNA for the CDR3: TGTGCCAGCAGCCGAAAGGGCGGGCTAGCGGGAGGAGGGGCACAAGAGACCCAGTACTTC.

V usage is TRBV11-2 and J usage is TRBJ1-1; 8 bases map to TRBD1. This CDR3 spans 19 amino acids. The germline CDR1 and CDR2 sequences are SGHAT and FQNNGV. Trimming took 5 bases from V and 2 from J; bases not matched to a gene: 19. The CDR3 reads CASSQRFHPDRELNTEAFF. For the CDR3, the DNA is TGTGCCAGCAGCCAAAGGTTCCACCCGGACAGGGAGTTAAACACTGAAGCTTTCTTT.

There are many counts of this clonotype. The V and J genes are TRBV2 and TRBJ2-2; tentatively, D is TRBD2 (6 bases). This CDR3 has 14 residues. Germline CDR1 is SNHLY and CDR2 is FYNNEI. V lost 9 bases, J lost 0 bases, and 11 bases lay in between. The CDR3 DNA follows: TGTGCCAGTGCCGGGACTTCGAACACCGGGGAGCTGTTTTTT. Its protein product is CASAGTSNTGELFF.

This clonotype showed up many times. This sequence joins TRBV6-5 and TRBJ2-6, with D perhaps TRBD2 (5 bases). Germline V gives CDR1 MNHEY, CDR2 SVGAGI. The CDR3 runs 15 residues. V was cut by 0 bases and J by 4 bases, with 7 bases left in between. The CDR3 is CASSYSGIGANVLTF. As DNA, the CDR3 is TGTGCCAGCAGTTACTCCGGGATAGGGGCCAACGTCCTGACTTTC.

This clonotype was picked up many times. A read error may produce the germline difference seen at one junction end. This chain uses TRBV5-1 with TRBJ2-2, with D unclear. CDR1 is SGHRS, CDR2 YFSETQ, per germline. The CDR3 loop spans 12 amino acids. As DNA, the CDR3 is TGTGCCAGCAGCTTTAACACCGGGGAGCTGTTTTTT. Amino acid sequence: CASSFNTGELFF.

V and J are TRBV12-5 and TRBJ2-4; 8 bases are shared with TRBD2. The CDR3 loop spans 16 amino acids. J was trimmed by 4 bases and V by 1 base; bases with no gene match: 6. Germline CDR1 and CDR2: LGHNT and FRNRAP. The CDR3 loop reads CASGLERSGTKNIQYF. The CDR3 DNA reads TGTGCTAGTGGTTTGGAGCGTAGCGGGACAAAAAACATTCAGTACTTC.

This clonotype was found many times. J is TRBJ2-7 and V is TRBV19, with D unclear. The germline V gene encodes CDR1 LNHDA and CDR2 SQIVND (reference sequence). With 2 bases removed from V and 6 bases from J, the gap between germline ends came to 14 bases. This CDR3 contains 14 residues. CDR3 nucleotide sequence: TGTGCCAGTAGTATAAGGGCGGCCGTTAGCGAGCAGTACTTC. This gives the protein CASSIRAAVSEQYF.

This rearrangement joins TRBV7-9 to TRBJ2-1; 10 bases map to TRBD2. Trimming removed 6 bases from V and 4 bases from J; junction bases left unmatched: 3. Germline CDR1 reads SEHNR; CDR2 reads FQNEAQ (reference sequence). The CDR3 is made up of 14 amino acids. CDR3 nucleotides: TGTGCCAGCAGGGGGACTAGCGTATACAATGAGCAGTTCTTC. Its translation is CASRGTSVYNEQFF. Using reference TRBV7-9 and TRBJ2-1 for the parts outside the CDR3, the full variable domain is DTGVSQNPRHKITKRGQNVTFRCDPISEHNRLYWYRQTLGQGPEFLTYFQNEAQLEKSRLLSDRFSAERPKGSFSTLEIQRTEQGDSAMYLCASRGTSVYNEQFFGPGTRLTVL.

This clonotype was observed a few times. The chain employs TRBV19 and TRBJ1-2; TRBD1 aligns across 7 bases. Germline-derived CDR1 and CDR2 are LNHDA and SQIVND (reference sequence). This CDR3 is built from 13 residues. After removal of 3 bases from V and 6 bases from J, the junction contained 4 bases not matched to a gene. The CDR3 loop is CASSMRGRHGYTF. The DNA of the CDR3 is TGTGCCAGTAGTATGAGGGGGCGGCATGGCTACACCTTC.